A single sample gave rise to the 12 T cell receptor beta chains below, sequenced in a study of control samples from healthy donors and cancer patients (TCRdb year 2020). The library was made by the immunoSEQ multiplex PCR assay. Entries here come from immuneACCESS through TCRdb and include only in-frame sequences with V and J called. Some clones fail to appear in such tables; in the studies checked, an unresolved V gene covers under half of the shortfall, and the cause of the remainder is unknown. The sample yields about 140,000 clones; 94% were counted once. The ten largest account for 10% to 15% of the sample. The material sequenced was blood. The receptors here all came from a middle-aged man in good health.

The chain has TRBV4-1 and TRBJ1-1; D gene uncertain. Trimming cost V 0 bases and J 0 bases, with 5 bases left between them. The germline CDR1 and CDR2 sequences are MGHRA and YSYEKL. This CDR3 has 14 amino acids. The CDR3 is CASSQDQVNTEAFF. CDR3 sequence (DNA): TGCGCCAGCAGCCAAGATCAGGTGAACACTGAAGCTTTCTTT.

The chain has TRBV19 and TRBJ1-5; D ambiguous. Looked up from germline, CDR1 is LNHDA and CDR2 is SQIVND (reference sequence). The V end was cut by 3 bases, the J end by 7 bases, with 7 bases between. CDR3 length equals 12 residues. This chain's CDR3 is CASSMFSQPQHF. CDR3 bases: TGTGCCAGTAGTATGTTTTCCCAGCCCCAGCATTTT.

V gene TRBV6-4 combines with J gene TRBJ1-4; no clear D gene. CDR1 MRHNA and CDR2 SNTAGT come from the germline V gene. The V end was cut by 5 bases, the J end by 8 bases, with 3 bases between. CDR3 size: 10 residues. CDR3: CASSYEKLFF. CDR3 DNA sequence: TGTGCCAGCAGTTACGAAAAACTGTTTTTT.

In nucleotides, the CDR3 is TGTGCCAGCAGTCCCGTGGACGATGAGCAGTTCTTC. This sequence encodes CASSPVDDEQFF. The chain carries TRBV6-2 or TRBV6-3 and TRBJ2-1; D unclear. With 5 bases removed from V and 8 bases from J, the gap between germline ends came to 10 bases. Germline V CDR1 and CDR2: MNHEY, SVGEGT. There are 12 residues in the CDR3.

The rearrangement joins TRBV12-5 to TRBJ2-3; D not certain. The V and J ends lost 6 bases and 3 bases respectively, with 4 bases between them. The CDR3 is 11 amino acids. Germline V gene lookup returns CDR1 LGHNT and CDR2 FRNRAP. The CDR3 DNA sequence: TGTGCTAGTGGGTATACAGATACGCAGTATTTT. This encodes CASGYTDTQYF.

V usage is TRBV6-5 and J usage is TRBJ1-1; 7 bases are shared with TRBD1. The length of the CDR3 is 13 residues. V gave up 0 bases and J gave up 6 bases; unmatched junction bases: 1. Germline loops: CDR1 MNHEY, CDR2 SVGAGI. The CDR3 sequence is CASSYSGQSEAFF. In nucleotides, the CDR3 is TGTGCCAGCAGTTACTCGGGACAGTCTGAAGCTTTCTTT.

The chain has TRBV16 and TRBJ2-3, with D tentatively TRBD1 (6 bases). The germline gives CDR1 KGHSY, CDR2 FQNENV. This CDR3 has 15 amino acids. Trimming took off 3 bases at V and 14 bases at J, with 24 bases between the two ends. In DNA, the CDR3 is TGTGCCAGCAGCCACCAGACAGTATTTCCACAGGGTGGGTATTTT. This codes for CASSHQTVFPQGGYF.

The rearrangement links TRBV13 to TRBJ2-7; D unclear. The CDR3 length is 13 residues. V lost 0 bases and J 3 bases, leaving 6 bases between the germline ends. Per germline, CDR1 PRHDT and CDR2 FYEKMQ (reference sequence). The CDR3 DNA reads as TGTGCCAGCAGCTTAGGCAGCTTCTACGAGCAGTACTTC. This gives the protein CASSLGSFYEQYF. The entire variable domain, with the rest obtained from reference TRBV13 and TRBJ2-7, is as follows: AAGVIQSPRHLIKEKRETATLKCYPIPRHDTVYWYQQGPGQDPQFLISFYEKMQSDKGSIPDRFSAQQFSDYHSELNMSSLELGDSALYFCASSLGSFYEQYFGPGTRLTVT.

V is TRBV7-8 and J is TRBJ1-2, with D unresolved. CDR1 and CDR2 (germline): SGHVS, FQNEAQ. The CDR3 spans 12 residues. The ends were cut back, 8 bases at V and 4 bases at J, with 11 bases in the middle. The CDR3 is CASGVGSYGYTF. CDR3 coding DNA: TGTGCCAGCGGGGTCGGATCCTATGGCTACACCTTC.

J is TRBJ2-1 and V is TRBV28; TRBD1 or TRBD2 may be the D gene (5 bases each). The germline V gene has CDR1 MDHEN and CDR2 SYDVKM. This CDR3 has 16 amino acids. V gave up 4 bases and J gave up 0 bases, with 13 bases separating them. CDR3 residues: CASSSEAGTSYNEQFF. The CDR3 DNA is TGTGCCAGCAGTTCCGAAGCAGGGACCTCCTACAATGAGCAGTTCTTC.

A single count supports this clone. The chain uses TRBV30 and TRBJ1-6; no clear D gene. CDR3 length: 15 residues. Looked up from germline, CDR1 is GTSNPN and CDR2 is SVGIG (reference sequence). V was pared by 0 bases and J by 0 bases, with 6 bases between. The CDR3 region is CAWSVVSSYNSPLHF. The CDR3 nucleotides read TGTGCCTGGAGTGTAGTGAGCTCCTATAATTCACCCCTCCACTTT. The full variable domain, completed using reference TRBV30 and TRBJ1-6, is SQTIHQWPATLVQPVGSPLSLECTVEGTSNPNLYWYRQAAGRGLQLLFYSVGIGQISSEVPQNLSASRPQDRQFILSSKKLLLSDSGFYLCAWSVVSSYNSPLHFGNGTRLTVT.

V usage is TRBV7-9 and J usage is TRBJ2-2, with D possibly matching TRBD2 (6 bases). Looked up from germline, CDR1 is SEHNR and CDR2 is FQNEAQ (reference sequence). Trimming took off 7 bases at V and 0 bases at J, with 12 bases between the two ends. The CDR3 length is 15 residues. CDR3 nucleotide sequence: TGTGCCAGCACCCCCCTAGCGACGAACACCGGGGAGCTGTTTTTT. Protein product: CASTPLATNTGELFF.